A single sample is the source of the 21 T cell receptor beta chains below, sequenced in a study of shared clonotypes between healthy human individuals. CD45RO-negative, CCR7-selected cells formed the naive CD8 fraction, which excluded terminally differentiated effector memory CD45RA+ cells. Repertoires were generated with immunoSEQ multiplex PCR, while TCRdb's copy carries only in-frame clones and drops some. The data contain about 2,200,000 clones, 85% to 95% of them singletons. Material: naive CD8+ T cells from PBMCs. The receptor source for this set is a man between 18 and 29 years old in good health. Some clones in this sample may be carry-over from other donors' samples.

V usage is TRBV4-1 and J usage is TRBJ1-2; D is unresolved. The CDR3 consists of 15 residues. Trimming removed 0 bases at V and 4 bases at J, with 12 bases between. Germline CDR1 reads MGHRA; CDR2 reads YSYEKL. DNA for the CDR3: TGCGCCAGCAGCCAAGAAGCAGTGTCGGTCTATGGCTACACCTTC. As protein: CASSQEAVSVYGYTF.

The chain employs TRBV27 and TRBJ2-6; D not resolved. The CDR3 length is 14 residues. V was trimmed by 5 bases and J by 2 bases, leaving 7 bases between them. Germline V gene data show CDR1 as MNHEY and CDR2 as SMNVEV (reference sequence). The CDR3 sequence is CASSISPGANVLTF. In nucleotides, the CDR3 is TGTGCCAGCAGTATAAGTCCTGGGGCCAACGTCCTGACTTTC.

The chain combines TRBV19 with TRBJ1-2, with a weak D call TRBD1 (5 bases). This CDR3 region has 12 residues. CDR1 is LNHDA and CDR2 is SQIVND in the germline V gene (reference sequence). Deletions cut 8 bases from V and 5 bases from J, with 12 bases between. CDR3 nucleotides: TGTGCCAGTCGCCCAGGGAGGTATGGCTACACCTTC. Its translation: CASRPGRYGYTF.

V gene TRBV9 combines with J gene TRBJ2-3, with 10 bases fitting TRBD2. The CDR3 is made up of 16 amino acids. V lost 0 bases and J lost 6; bases outside the gene matches: 7. Looked up from germline, CDR1 is SGDLS and CDR2 is YYNGEE. The CDR3 DNA follows: TGTGCCAGCAGCGTAGTCCCTAGCGGGAGTTTGGATACGCAGTATTTT. This codes for CASSVVPSGSLDTQYF.

About this clone: The sample holds other DNA sequences that translate to the same CDR3. The gene calls are TRBV7-9 and TRBJ2-7; D remains ambiguous. The CDR3 contains 12 residues. V lost 3 bases to trimming and J lost 2 bases, with 5 bases between them. Germline V gene lookup returns CDR1 SEHNR and CDR2 FQNEAQ (reference sequence). CDR3 DNA: TGTGCCAGCAGCTTGGCCACCTACGAGCAGTACTTC. Its protein product is CASSLATYEQYF.

This clone appeared a few times. V usage is TRBV2 and J usage is TRBJ2-1; TRBD2 might be the D (6 bases). This CDR3 contains 13 residues. CDR1 is SNHLY, CDR2 FYNNEI, per germline. Trimming took off 8 bases at V and 9 bases at J, with 17 bases between the two ends. CDR3 amino acids: CASGGGPGSEQFF. Written as DNA, the CDR3 is TGTGCCAGCGGGGGAGGCCCGGGGAGTGAGCAGTTCTTC.

The J gene is TRBJ2-3, the V gene TRBV7-9; 7 nucleotides align to TRBD2. V was clipped by 6 bases and J by 11 bases; unmatched bases: 11. CDR1 is SEHNR, CDR2 FQNEAQ, per germline (reference sequence). The CDR3 totals 13 residues. The CDR3 region has the DNA TGTGCCAGCAGTCGCCGGGACTACTTGGTGCAGTATTTT. Translated, it gives CASSRRDYLVQYF.

The chain couples TRBV5-1 to TRBJ2-1; possibly TRBD2 for D (6 bases). Germline V gene data show CDR1 as SGHRS and CDR2 as YFSETQ. CDR3 length: 19 amino acids. V was cut by 0 bases and J by 8 bases, with 27 bases left in between. CDR3 DNA sequence: TGCGCCAGCAGCTTGGGGCCGACAGCTGTTGGGGCGGAGGGGTATGAGCAGTTCTTC. Translating it yields CASSLGPTAVGAEGYEQFF.

This chain links TRBV2 with TRBJ2-1; no clear D gene. With 2 bases removed from V and 4 bases from J, the gap between germline ends came to 15 bases. Germline V lookup: CDR1 SNHLY, CDR2 FYNNEI. The CDR3 sequence is 16 residues long. The CDR3 loop is CASSERFSASYNEQFF. Written as DNA, the CDR3 is TGTGCCAGCAGTGAACGGTTTTCCGCCTCATACAATGAGCAGTTCTTC.

This chain links TRBV27 with TRBJ1-5; D is possibly TRBD1 (5 bases). From germline, CDR1 is MNHEY and CDR2 SMNVEV (reference sequence). The CDR3 contains 15 residues. Trimming pared 5 bases from V and 2 bases from J, leaving 13 bases between. The CDR3 DNA is TGTGCCAGCAGTAACGGGGCATGGGGCAATCAGCCCCAGCATTTT. Translated: CASSNGAWGNQPQHF.

Concerning this clone: At one end, the junction sequence differs from germline, possibly due to a read error. J is TRBJ2-1 and V is TRBV2, with D possibly being TRBD2 (5 bases). Germline lookup yields CDR1 SNHLY and CDR2 FYNNEI. The CDR3 covers 17 residues. As DNA, the CDR3 is TGTGCCAGCATTGAATGGGCGGGCCCGAGCTCCTACAATGAGCAGTTCTTC. Translating it yields CASIEWAGPSSYNEQFF.

In its sample, this clone was seen once. V is TRBV11-2 and J is TRBJ2-1, with 10 nucleotides matching TRBD2. V lost 1 base to trimming and J lost 6 bases; unmatched junction nucleotides: 3. The CDR3 sequence is 15 residues long. The V gene's germline CDR1 is SGHAT and CDR2 FQNNGV. CDR3 in amino acids: CASSLVAGGGNEQFF. The CDR3 region has the DNA TGTGCCAGCAGCTTAGTAGCGGGAGGCGGCAATGAGCAGTTCTTC.

The chain uses TRBV27 and TRBJ1-2, with a tentative D call TRBD1 (5 bases). CDR3 length equals 16 residues. V lost 3 bases and J 0 bases, leaving 14 bases between the germline ends. Germline CDR1 reads MNHEY; CDR2 reads SMNVEV (reference sequence). For the CDR3, the DNA is TGTGCCAGCAGTTTGGTTCCCGGGACTACTAACTATGGCTACACCTTC. Its translation is CASSLVPGTTNYGYTF.

In its sample, this clone was seen once. V gene TRBV9 combines with J gene TRBJ2-3; 9 nucleotides agree with TRBD2. CDR3 size: 16 residues. After removal of 4 bases from V and 2 bases from J, the junction contained 8 bases not matched to a gene. The germline V gene has CDR1 SGDLS and CDR2 YYNGEE. CDR3 sequence: CASSLPAGGITDTQYF. DNA of the CDR3: TGTGCCAGCAGCCTTCCGGCGGGAGGGATCACAGATACGCAGTATTTT. The full variable domain, completed using reference TRBV9 and TRBJ2-3, is DSGVTQTPKHLITATGQRVTLRCSPRSGDLSVYWYQQSLDQGLQFLIQYYNGEERAKGNILERFSAQQFPDLHSELNLSSLELGDSALYFCASSLPAGGITDTQYFGPGTRLTVL.

This clone was counted only a few times. The chain employs TRBV9 and TRBJ1-5; no firm D call. Germline V gives CDR1 SGDLS, CDR2 YYNGEE. This CDR3 spans 14 amino acids. Trimming took off 0 bases at V and 7 bases at J, with 11 bases between the two ends. The CDR3 DNA reads as TGTGCCAGCAGCGTAGTCCCCTGGGGACAGCCCCAGCATTTT. Translation: CASSVVPWGQPQHF.

The chain uses TRBV13 and TRBJ2-2, with 8 bases aligning to TRBD2. The CDR3 covers 15 residues. Per germline, CDR1 PRHDT and CDR2 FYEKMQ (reference sequence). With V trimmed by 5 bases and J by 4 bases, 6 bases remained unmatched. In DNA, the CDR3 is TGTGCCAGCAGCCCCGGGACTAGTCCCACCGGGGAGCTGTTTTTT. Translating gives CASSPGTSPTGELFF.

The chain employs TRBV7-9 and TRBJ1-6; D is unresolved. Germline lookup yields CDR1 SEHNR and CDR2 FQNEAQ (reference sequence). V shed 6 bases and J shed 10 bases, with 16 bases lying between them. CDR3 size: 14 residues. CDR3 in DNA: TGTGCCAGCAGTGCGGATCGAGAGGTCTCACCCCTCCACTTT. The encoded protein is CASSADREVSPLHF. The full variable domain, completed using reference TRBV7-9 and TRBJ1-6, is DTGVSQNPRHKITKRGQNVTFRCDPISEHNRLYWYRQTLGQGPEFLTYFQNEAQLEKSRLLSDRFSAERPKGSFSTLEIQRTEQGDSAMYLCASSADREVSPLHFGNGTRLTVT.

V and J are TRBV9 and TRBJ2-7; D is uncertain. CDR3 length equals 14 residues. V dropped 4 bases and J dropped 2 bases, with 13 bases sitting between them. Germline V CDR1 and CDR2: SGDLS, YYNGEE. Here the CDR3 DNA reads TGTGCCAGCAGCCCTCGAGCGCAGGCCTACGAGCAGTACTTC. It is translated as CASSPRAQAYEQYF.

CDR3 in amino acids: CASSARDRSLYEQYF. The CDR3 nucleotides read TGTGCCAGTAGTGCCCGGGACAGAAGTCTCTACGAGCAGTACTTC. The genes are TRBV19 and TRBJ2-7, with 7 bases identical to TRBD1. The CDR3 length is 15 residues. The junction had 10 bases not matched to a gene; V was cut back by 5 bases and J by 3 bases. CDR1 LNHDA and CDR2 SQIVND come from the germline V gene (reference sequence).

The CDR3 DNA is TGTGCCAGCAGTGAAGGGAGACAGGGTCACTATGGCTACACCTTC. It codes for CASSEGRQGHYGYTF. The chain has TRBV6-1 and TRBJ1-2; 7 bases align to TRBD1. CDR1 is MNHNS, CDR2 SASEGT, per germline. V gave up 1 base and J gave up 3 bases; unmatched junction bases: 5. This CDR3 spans 15 amino acids.

The chain is built from TRBV10-2 and TRBJ2-7; weak D call: TRBD2 (6 bases). V gave up 10 bases and J gave up 7 bases, with 17 bases separating them. The CDR3 runs 12 residues. Germline V gives CDR1 WSHSY, CDR2 SAAADI. CDR3 residues: CATTVQAGEQYF. CDR3 nucleotide sequence: TGCGCCACCACGGTCCAGGCGGGGGAGCAGTACTTC.